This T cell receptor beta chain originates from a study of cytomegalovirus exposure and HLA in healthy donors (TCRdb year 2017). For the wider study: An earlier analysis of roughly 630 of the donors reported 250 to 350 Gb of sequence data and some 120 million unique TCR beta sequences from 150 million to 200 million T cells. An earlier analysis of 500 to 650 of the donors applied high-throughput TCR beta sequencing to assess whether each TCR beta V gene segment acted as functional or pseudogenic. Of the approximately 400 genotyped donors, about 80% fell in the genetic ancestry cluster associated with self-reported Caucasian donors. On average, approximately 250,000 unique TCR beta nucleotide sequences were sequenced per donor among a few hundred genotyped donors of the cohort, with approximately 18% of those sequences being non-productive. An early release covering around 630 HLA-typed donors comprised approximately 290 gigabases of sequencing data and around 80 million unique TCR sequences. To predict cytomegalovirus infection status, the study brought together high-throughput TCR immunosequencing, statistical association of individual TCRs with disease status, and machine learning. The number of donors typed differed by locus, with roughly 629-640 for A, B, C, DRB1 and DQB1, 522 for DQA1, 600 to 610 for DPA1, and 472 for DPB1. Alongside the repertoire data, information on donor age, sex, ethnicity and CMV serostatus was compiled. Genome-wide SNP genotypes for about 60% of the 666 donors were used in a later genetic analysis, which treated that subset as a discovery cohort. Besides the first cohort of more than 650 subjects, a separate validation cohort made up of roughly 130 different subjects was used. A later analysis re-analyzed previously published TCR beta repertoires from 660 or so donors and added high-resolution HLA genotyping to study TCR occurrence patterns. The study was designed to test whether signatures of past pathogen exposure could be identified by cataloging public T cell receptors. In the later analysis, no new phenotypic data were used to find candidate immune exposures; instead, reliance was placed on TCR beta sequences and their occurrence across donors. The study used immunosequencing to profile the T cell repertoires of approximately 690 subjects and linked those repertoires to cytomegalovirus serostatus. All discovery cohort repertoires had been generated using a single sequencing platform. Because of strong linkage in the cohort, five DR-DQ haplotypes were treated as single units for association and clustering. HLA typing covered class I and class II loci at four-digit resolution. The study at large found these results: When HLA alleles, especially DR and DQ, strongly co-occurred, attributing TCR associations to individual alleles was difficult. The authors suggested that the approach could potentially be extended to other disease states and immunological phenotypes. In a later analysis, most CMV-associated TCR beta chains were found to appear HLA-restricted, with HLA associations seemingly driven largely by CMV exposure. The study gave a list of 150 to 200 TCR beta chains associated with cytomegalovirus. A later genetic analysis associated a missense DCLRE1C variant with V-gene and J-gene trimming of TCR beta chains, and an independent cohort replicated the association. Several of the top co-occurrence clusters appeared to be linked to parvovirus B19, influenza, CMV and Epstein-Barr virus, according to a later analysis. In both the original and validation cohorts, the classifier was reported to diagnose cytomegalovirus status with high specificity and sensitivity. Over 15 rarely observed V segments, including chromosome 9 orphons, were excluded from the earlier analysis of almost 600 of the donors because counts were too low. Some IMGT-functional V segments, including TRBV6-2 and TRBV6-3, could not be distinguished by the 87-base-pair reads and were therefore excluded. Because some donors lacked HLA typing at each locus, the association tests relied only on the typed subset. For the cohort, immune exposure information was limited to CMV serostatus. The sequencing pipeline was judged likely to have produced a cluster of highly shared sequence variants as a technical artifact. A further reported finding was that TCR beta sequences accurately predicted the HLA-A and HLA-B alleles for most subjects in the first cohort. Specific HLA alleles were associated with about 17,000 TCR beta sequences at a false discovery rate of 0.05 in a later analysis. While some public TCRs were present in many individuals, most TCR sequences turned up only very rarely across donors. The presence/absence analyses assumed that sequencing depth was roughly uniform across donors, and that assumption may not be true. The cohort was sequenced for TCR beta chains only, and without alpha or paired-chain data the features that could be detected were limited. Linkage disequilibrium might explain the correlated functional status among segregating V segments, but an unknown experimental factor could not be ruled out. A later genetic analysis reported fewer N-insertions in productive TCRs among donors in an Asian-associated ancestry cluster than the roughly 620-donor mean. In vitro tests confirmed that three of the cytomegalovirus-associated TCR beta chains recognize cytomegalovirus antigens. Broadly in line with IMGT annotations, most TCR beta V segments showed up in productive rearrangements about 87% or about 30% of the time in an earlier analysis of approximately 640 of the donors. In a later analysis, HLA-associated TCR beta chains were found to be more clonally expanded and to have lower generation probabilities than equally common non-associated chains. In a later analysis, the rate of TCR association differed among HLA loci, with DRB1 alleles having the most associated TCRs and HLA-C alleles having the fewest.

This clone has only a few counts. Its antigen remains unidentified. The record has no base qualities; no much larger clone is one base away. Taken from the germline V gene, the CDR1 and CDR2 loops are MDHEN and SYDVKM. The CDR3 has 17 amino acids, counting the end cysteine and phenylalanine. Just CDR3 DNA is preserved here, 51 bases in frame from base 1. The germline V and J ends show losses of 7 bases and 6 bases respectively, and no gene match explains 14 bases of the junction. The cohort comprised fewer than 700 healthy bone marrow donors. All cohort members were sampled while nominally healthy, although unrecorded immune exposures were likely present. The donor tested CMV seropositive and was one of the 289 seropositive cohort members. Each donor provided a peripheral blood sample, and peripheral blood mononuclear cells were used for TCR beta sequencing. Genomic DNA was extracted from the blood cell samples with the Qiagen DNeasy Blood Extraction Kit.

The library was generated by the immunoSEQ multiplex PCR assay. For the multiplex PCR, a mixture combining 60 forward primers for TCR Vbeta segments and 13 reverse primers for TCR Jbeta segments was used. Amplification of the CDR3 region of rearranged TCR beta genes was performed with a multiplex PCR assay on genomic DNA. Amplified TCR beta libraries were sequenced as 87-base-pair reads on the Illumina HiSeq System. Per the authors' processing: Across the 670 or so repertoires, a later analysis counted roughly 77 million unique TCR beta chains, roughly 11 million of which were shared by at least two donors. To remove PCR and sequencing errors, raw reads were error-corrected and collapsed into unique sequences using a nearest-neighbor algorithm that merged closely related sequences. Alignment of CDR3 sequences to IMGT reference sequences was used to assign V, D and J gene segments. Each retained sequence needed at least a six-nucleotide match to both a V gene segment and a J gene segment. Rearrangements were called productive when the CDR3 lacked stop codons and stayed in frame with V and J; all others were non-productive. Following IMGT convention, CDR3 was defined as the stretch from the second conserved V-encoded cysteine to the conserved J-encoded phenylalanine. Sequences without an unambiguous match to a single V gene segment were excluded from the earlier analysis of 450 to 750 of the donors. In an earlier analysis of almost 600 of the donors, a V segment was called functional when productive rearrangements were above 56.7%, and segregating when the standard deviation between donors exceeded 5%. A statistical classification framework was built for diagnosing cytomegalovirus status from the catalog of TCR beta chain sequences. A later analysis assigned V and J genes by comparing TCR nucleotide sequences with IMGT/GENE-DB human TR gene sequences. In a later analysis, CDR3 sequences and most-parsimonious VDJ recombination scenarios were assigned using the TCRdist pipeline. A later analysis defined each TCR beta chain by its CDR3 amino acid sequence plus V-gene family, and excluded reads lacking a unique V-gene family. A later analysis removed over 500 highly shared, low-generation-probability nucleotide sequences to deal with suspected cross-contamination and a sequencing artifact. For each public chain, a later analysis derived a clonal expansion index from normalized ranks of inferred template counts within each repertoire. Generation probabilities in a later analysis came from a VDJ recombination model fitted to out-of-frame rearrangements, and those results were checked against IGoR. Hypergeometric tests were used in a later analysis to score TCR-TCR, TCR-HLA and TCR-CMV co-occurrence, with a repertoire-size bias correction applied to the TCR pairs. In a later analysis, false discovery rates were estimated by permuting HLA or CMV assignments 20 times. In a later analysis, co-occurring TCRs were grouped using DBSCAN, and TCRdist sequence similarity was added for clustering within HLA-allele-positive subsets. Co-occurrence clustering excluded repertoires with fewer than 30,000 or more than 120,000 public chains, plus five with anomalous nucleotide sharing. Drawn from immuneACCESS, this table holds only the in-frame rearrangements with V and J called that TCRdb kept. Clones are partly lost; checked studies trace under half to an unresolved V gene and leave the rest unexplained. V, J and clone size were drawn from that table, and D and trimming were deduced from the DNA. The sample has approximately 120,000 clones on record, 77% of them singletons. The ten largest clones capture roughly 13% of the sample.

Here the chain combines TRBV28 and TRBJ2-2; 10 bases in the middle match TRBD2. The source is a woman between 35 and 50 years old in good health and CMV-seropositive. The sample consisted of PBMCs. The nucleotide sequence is TGTGCCAGCAAAGAGGCTAGCGGGAGCCGTCGGTCCGGGGAGCTGTTTTTT. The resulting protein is CASKEASGSRRSGELFF.